This T cell receptor beta chain derives from a study of T cells in tumors after PD-1 blockade. The CDR3 sequence is 15 residues long. Trimming stripped 0 bases from V and 0 bases from J, with 7 bases between. The germline V gene encodes CDR1 MNHEY and CDR2 SMNVEV (reference sequence). Generated by immunoSEQ multiplex PCR, the TCRdb table keeps only in-frame clones and is missing some. The sample lists 15,000 to 20,000 clones; roughly 80% were seen once. The receptor was isolated from a human donor with advanced basal cell or squamous cell carcinoma (not recorded which). Specimen: PBMCs, collected after anti-PD-1 therapy. The chain carries TRBV27 and TRBJ2-3; D gene unclear. The CDR3 here is CASSLSYRSTDTQYF. The CDR3 nucleotides read TGTGCCAGCAGTTTATCGTACAGAAGCACAGATACGCAGTATTTT.